This TCR beta chain stems from a study of T cell repertoires in cytomegalovirus infection (dated by TCRdb to the late 2010s). Notes on the research overall: Donor HLA type was relevant to the analysis, because carriage of CMV infection together with the matching HLA type was indicated by public TCR beta signatures.

There are a few counts of this clonotype. Its antigen target is currently unknown. No base-level quality is on record; no much larger clone is a single base apart. The full study reports these points: Carriers of CMV infection plus the relevant HLA type were discriminated by the cumulative frequency of public TCR beta family members in the study cohort and in an independent roughly 340-donor cohort. The ex vivo response was dominated by HLA-C-restricted CMV-specific TCR beta clonotypes, which also provided the single most frequent clonotype in two of eight donors.

Reads for this sample came from an Illumina HiSeq 1500. Clones were called with MiXCR by TCRdb after fastp trimmed the public reads at Q25, and only in-frame beta chains were retained. All rows with the same CDR3 protein become a single entry with the most common DNA and genes. Within this sample are hundreds of thousands of distinct CDR3 sequences, with approximately 34% of them counted one time only. The top ten hold roughly 2.8% of the sample. Sequencing was done on a sample of PBMCs. The receptor comes from a human donor in good health (CMV status not recorded). Some clones in this sample may be carry-over from other donors' samples.

The bases are TGTGCCAGCAGTTCAGGGGCGCATCGGACCACAGATACGCAGTATTTT. Its protein product is CASSSGAHRTTDTQYF. This chain is built from TRBV27 and TRBJ2-3, and perhaps TRBD1 as D gene, on 6 matching bases. From the germline V gene (reference sequence), CDR1 is MNHEY and CDR2 is SMNVEV. Counted from cysteine to phenylalanine, this CDR3 has 16 amino acids. CDR3 DNA is the only sequence kept; it has 48 bases, read in frame from the first base. V gives up 4 bases and J gives up 2 bases, and the segment between their germline ends measures 16 bases.